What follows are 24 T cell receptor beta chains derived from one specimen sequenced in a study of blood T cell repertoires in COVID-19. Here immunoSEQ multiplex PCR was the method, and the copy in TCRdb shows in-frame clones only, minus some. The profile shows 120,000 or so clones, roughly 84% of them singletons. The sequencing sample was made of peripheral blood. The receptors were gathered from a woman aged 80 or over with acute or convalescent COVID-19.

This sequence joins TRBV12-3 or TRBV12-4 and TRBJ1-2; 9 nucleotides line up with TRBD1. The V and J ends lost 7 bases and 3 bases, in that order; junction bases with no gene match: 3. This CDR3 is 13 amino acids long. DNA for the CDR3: TGTGCCAGCACCCGACAGGGGGACTATGGCTACACCTTC. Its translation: CASTRQGDYGYTF.

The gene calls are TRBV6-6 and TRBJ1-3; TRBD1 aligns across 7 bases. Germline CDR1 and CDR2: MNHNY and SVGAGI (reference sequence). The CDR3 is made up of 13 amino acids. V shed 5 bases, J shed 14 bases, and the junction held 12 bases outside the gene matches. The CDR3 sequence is CASSGQAPANLYF. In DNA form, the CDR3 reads TGTGCCAGCAGTGGACAGGCCCCAGCTAATTTATATTTT.

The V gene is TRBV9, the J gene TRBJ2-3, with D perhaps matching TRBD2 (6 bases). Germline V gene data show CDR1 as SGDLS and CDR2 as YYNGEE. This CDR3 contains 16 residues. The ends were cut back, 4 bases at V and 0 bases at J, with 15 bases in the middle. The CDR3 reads CASSPSGGTSTDTQYF. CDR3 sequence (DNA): TGTGCCAGCAGCCCCTCAGGCGGGACGAGCACAGATACGCAGTATTTT.

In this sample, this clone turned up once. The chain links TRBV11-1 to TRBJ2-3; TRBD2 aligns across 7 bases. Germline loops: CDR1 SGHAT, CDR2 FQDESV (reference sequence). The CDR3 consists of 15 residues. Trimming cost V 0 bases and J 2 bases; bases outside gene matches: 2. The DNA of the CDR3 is TGTGCCAGCAGCTTAGCGGGGGGGATCACAGATACGCAGTATTTT. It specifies CASSLAGGITDTQYF.

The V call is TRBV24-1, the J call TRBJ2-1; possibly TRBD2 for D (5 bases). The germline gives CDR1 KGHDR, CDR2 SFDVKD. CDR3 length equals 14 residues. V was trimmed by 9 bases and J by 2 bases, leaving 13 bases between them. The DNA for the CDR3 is TGTGCCACCGCTACCGGGGATACCTACAATGAGCAGTTCTTC. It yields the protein CATATGDTYNEQFF.

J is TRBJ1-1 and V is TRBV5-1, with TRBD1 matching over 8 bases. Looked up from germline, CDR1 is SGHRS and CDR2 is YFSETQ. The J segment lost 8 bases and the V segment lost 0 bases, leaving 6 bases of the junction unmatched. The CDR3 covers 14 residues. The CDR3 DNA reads TGCGCCAGCAGCTTGGAGGCAGGGGGCCACGAAGCTTTCTTT. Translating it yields CASSLEAGGHEAFF.

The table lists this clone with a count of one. The CDR3 DNA sequence: TGCGCCAGCAGCCACCCGGGCGGGGGGGCTCACGAGCAGTACTTC. Its translation is CASSHPGGGAHEQYF. This chain links TRBV4-1 with TRBJ2-7; TRBD2 agrees at 9 bases. CDR3 size: 15 residues. V trimming: 3 bases; J trimming: 5 bases; junction bases outside the gene matches: 8. The germline V gene has CDR1 MGHRA and CDR2 YSYEKL.

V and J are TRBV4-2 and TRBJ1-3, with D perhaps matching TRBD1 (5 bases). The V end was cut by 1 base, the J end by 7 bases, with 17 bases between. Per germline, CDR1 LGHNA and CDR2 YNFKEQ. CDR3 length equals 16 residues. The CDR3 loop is CASSQGSGALGNTIYF. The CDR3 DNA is TGTGCCAGCAGCCAAGGAAGCGGGGCATTGGGTAACACCATATATTTT.

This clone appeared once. CDR3 protein: CASSFKSSARTDTQYF. DNA for the CDR3: TGTGCCAGCAGCTTTAAGTCTAGCGCCCGCACAGATACGCAGTATTTT. The chain combines TRBV5-4 with TRBJ2-3, with TRBD2 as a possible D gene (6 bases). V lost 2 bases to trimming and J lost 1 base, with 14 bases between them. Germline assignment: CDR1 SGHNT and CDR2 YYREEE (reference sequence). The CDR3 loop spans 16 amino acids.

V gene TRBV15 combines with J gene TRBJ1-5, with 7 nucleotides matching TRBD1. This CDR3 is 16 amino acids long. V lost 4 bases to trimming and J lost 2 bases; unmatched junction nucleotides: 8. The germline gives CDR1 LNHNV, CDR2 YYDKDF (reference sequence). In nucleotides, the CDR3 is TGTGCCACCAGCACCGACTACAGGGGTCGCAATCAGCCCCAGCATTTT. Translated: CATSTDYRGRNQPQHF. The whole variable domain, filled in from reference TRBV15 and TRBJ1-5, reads DAMVIQNPRYQVTQFGKPVTLSCSQTLNHNVMYWYQQKSSQAPKLLFHYYDKDFNNEADTPDNFQSRRPNTSFCFLDIRSPGLGDTAMYLCATSTDYRGRNQPQHFGDGTRLSIL.

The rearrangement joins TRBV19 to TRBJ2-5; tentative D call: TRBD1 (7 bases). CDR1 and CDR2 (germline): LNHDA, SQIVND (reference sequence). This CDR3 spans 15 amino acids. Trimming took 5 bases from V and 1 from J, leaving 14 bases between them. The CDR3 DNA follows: TGTGCCAGTAGTCCCGCAGGGGGGACCCAAGAGACCCAGTACTTC. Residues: CASSPAGGTQETQYF.

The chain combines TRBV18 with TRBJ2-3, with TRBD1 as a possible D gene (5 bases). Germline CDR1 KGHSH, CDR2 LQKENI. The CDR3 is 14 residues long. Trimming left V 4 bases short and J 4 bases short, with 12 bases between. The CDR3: CASSLAGKADTQYF. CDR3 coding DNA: TGTGCCAGCTCACTTGCAGGGAAGGCAGATACGCAGTATTTT.

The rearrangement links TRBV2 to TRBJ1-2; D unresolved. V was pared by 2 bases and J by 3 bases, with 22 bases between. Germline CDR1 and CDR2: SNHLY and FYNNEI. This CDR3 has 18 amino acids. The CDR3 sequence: CASSETFRLVRIDYGYTF. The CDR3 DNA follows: TGTGCCAGCAGTGAAACGTTCCGGCTTGTCAGGATTGACTATGGCTACACCTTC.

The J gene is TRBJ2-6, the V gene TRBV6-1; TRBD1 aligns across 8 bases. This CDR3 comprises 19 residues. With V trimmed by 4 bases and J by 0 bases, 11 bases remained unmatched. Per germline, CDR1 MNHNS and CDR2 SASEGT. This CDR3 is CASSVKAGQAHSGANVLTF. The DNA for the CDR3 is TGTGCCAGCAGTGTTAAGGCGGGACAGGCCCACTCTGGGGCCAACGTCCTGACTTTC.

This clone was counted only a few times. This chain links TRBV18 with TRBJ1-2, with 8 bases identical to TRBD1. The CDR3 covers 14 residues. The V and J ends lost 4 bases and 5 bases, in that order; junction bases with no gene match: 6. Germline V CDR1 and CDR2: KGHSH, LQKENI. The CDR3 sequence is CASSQDRGPYGYTF. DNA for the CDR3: TGTGCCAGCTCACAAGACAGGGGCCCTTATGGCTACACCTTC.

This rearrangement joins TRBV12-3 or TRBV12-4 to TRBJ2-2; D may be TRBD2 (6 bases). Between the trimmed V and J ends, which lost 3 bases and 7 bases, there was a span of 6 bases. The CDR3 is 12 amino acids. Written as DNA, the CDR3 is TGTGCCAGCAGTTTCGGGGGCGGGGAGCTGTTTTTT. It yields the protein CASSFGGGELFF.

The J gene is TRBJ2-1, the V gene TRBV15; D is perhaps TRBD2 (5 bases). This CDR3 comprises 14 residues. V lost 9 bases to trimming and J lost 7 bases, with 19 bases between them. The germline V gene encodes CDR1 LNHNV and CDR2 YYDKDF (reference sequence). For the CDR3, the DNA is TGTGCCACTACCATGTGGGAGTCGAGGAATGAGCAGTTCTTC. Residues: CATTMWESRNEQFF.

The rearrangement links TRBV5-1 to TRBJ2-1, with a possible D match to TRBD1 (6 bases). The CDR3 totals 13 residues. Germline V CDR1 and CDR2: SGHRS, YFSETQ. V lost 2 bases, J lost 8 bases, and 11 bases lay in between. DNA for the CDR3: TGCGCCAGCAGCTTACAGGGTATAGATGAGCAGTTCTTC. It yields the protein CASSLQGIDEQFF. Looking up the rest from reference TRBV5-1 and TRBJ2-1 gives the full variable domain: KAGVTQTPRYLIKTRGQQVTLSCSPISGHRSVSWYQQTPGQGLQFLFEYFSETQRNKGNFPGRFSGRQFSNSRSEMNVSTLELGDSALYLCASSLQGIDEQFFGPGTRLTVL.

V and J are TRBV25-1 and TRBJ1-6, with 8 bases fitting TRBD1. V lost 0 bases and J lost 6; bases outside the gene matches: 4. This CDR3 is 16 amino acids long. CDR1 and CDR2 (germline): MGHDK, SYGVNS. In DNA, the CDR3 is TGTGCCAGCAGTGAATACGGGGACAGGTCTAATTCACCCCTCCACTTT. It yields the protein CASSEYGDRSNSPLHF.

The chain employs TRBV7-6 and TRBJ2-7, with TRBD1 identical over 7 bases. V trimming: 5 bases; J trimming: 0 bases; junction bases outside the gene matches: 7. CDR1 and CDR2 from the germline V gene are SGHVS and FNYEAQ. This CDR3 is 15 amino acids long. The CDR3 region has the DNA TGTGCCAGCAGCCGACAGGGCCTCAGCTCCTACGAGCAGTACTTC. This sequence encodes CASSRQGLSSYEQYF.

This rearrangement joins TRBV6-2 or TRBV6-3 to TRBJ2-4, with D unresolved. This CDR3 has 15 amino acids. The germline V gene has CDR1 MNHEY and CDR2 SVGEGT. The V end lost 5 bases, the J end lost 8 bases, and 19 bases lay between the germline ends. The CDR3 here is CASSRGESRVDIQYF. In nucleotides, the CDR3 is TGTGCCAGCAGTCGAGGCGAAAGTAGAGTAGACATTCAGTACTTC.

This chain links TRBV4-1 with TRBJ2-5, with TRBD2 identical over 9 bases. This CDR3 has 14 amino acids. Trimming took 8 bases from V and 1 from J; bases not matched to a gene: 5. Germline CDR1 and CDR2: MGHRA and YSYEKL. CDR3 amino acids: CASARLAAQETQYF. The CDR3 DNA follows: TGCGCCAGCGCGCGACTAGCGGCCCAAGAGACCCAGTACTTC.

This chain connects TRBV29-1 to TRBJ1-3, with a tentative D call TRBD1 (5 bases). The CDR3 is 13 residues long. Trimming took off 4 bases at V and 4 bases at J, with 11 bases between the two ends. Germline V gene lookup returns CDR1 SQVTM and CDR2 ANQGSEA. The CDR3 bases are TGCAGCGTTGGGGAGGGGCACGGAAACACCATATATTTT. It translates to CSVGEGHGNTIYF.

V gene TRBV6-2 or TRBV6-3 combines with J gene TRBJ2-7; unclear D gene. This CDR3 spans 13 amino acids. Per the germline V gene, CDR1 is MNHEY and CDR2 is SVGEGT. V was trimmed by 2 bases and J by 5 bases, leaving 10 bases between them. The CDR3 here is CASSYPKHHEQYF. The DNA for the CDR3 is TGTGCCAGCAGTTACCCCAAACACCACGAGCAGTACTTC.